These 18 T cell receptor beta chains share one sample of origin, sequenced in a study of T cells after somatic rescue of genetic block (dated by TCRdb to 2020 to 2022). Library creation used the immunoSEQ multiplex PCR assay. TCRdb's version of the immuneACCESS table is confined to in-frame rearrangements and falls short of the full clone set. An unresolved V gene accounts for under half of the shortfall where checked; the remainder is of unknown origin. For this sample there are over 9,500 clones; over 65% appear just once. The ten top clones hold roughly 22% of the sample. Sequenced material: peripheral blood mononuclear cells (PBMCs). The receptors come from a boy younger than 18.

The chain links TRBV28 to TRBJ2-3, with D unclear. The germline V gene has CDR1 MDHEN and CDR2 SYDVKM. V was clipped by 6 bases and J by 0 bases, with 4 bases between them. The CDR3 is made up of 12 amino acids. This CDR3 reads CASRDSTDTQYF. The CDR3 DNA follows: TGTGCCAGCAGGGACAGCACAGATACGCAGTATTTT.

Only a few counts were recorded for this clone. V and J are TRBV28 and TRBJ1-6; the match to TRBD1 covers 9 bases. V lost 3 bases and J lost 9; bases outside the gene matches: 9. CDR1 is MDHEN, CDR2 SYDVKM, per germline. This CDR3 contains 16 residues. Here the CDR3 reads CASSLGTGSRGSPLHF. The CDR3 DNA reads TGTGCCAGCAGTTTGGGGACAGGGAGTAGAGGTTCACCCCTCCACTTT. The variable domain in full, completed from reference TRBV28 and TRBJ1-6, reads DVKVTQSSRYLVKRTGEKVFLECVQDMDHENMFWYRQDPGLGLRLIYFSYDVKMKEKGDIPEGYSVSREKKERFSLILESASTNQTSMYLCASSLGTGSRGSPLHFGNGTRLTVT.

The chain combines TRBV6-1 with TRBJ2-5, with unresolved D. Trimming cost V 6 bases and J 5 bases, with 13 bases left between them. CDR1 and CDR2 (germline): MNHNS, SASEGT. The CDR3 contains 13 residues. The CDR3 region has the DNA TGTGCCAGCAGCACACCGCCCCCGGAGACCCAGTACTTC. It encodes CASSTPPPETQYF.

This chain uses TRBV5-4 with TRBJ1-1; tentative D call: TRBD1 (6 bases). The V end was cut by 9 bases, the J end by 4 bases, with 19 bases between. This CDR3 is 14 amino acids long. Germline V CDR1 and CDR2: SGHNT, YYREEE (reference sequence). The CDR3 sequence: CATRFGGAFTEAFF. The CDR3 region has the DNA TGTGCCACCAGGTTCGGGGGGGCTTTCACTGAAGCTTTCTTT. The full variable domain, rest sourced from reference TRBV5-4 and TRBJ1-1, is ETGVTQSPTHLIKTRGQQVTLRCSSQSGHNTVSWYQQALGQGPQFIFQYYREEENGRGNFPPRFSGLQFPNYSSELNVNALELDDSALYLCATRFGGAFTEAFFGQGTRLTVV.

This chain connects TRBV19 to TRBJ2-1; D gene unclear. Trimming removed 3 bases at V and 8 bases at J, with 11 bases between. The CDR3 runs to 13 residues. Germline CDR1 is LNHDA and CDR2 is SQIVND (reference sequence). CDR3 coding DNA: TGTGCCAGTAGTATGGGGTTTGGGGATGAGCAGTTCTTC. Translation: CASSMGFGDEQFF.

This clone has just a few counts. The chain carries TRBV19 and TRBJ1-3; TRBD1 might be the D (5 bases). This CDR3 region has 15 residues. V lost 5 bases and J 0 bases, leaving 11 bases between the germline ends. Germline CDR1 and CDR2: LNHDA and SQIVND (reference sequence). The CDR3 protein is CASSPGTGSGNTIYF. In DNA form, the CDR3 reads TGTGCCAGTAGTCCGGGGACGGGCTCTGGAAACACCATATATTTT.

This clone was seen only a few times. This chain uses TRBV5-4 with TRBJ2-1; 8 nucleotides line up with TRBD1. The ends lost 4 bases at V and 8 bases at J; junction bases unmatched: 8. This CDR3 region has 14 residues. Germline V gene sequence: CDR1 SGHNT, CDR2 YYREEE (reference sequence). CDR3 residues: CASSLRGRKDEQFF. The DNA for the CDR3 is TGTGCCAGCAGCCTCAGGGGGCGCAAGGATGAGCAGTTCTTC.

The chain joins TRBV14 to TRBJ2-5; D remains unclear. This CDR3 comprises 15 residues. V gave up 0 bases and J gave up 1 base, with 9 bases separating them. Germline CDR1 reads SGHDN; CDR2 reads FVKESK. CDR3 loop: CASSQDGLLQETQYF. The CDR3 DNA reads as TGTGCCAGCAGCCAAGATGGCCTCCTCCAAGAGACCCAGTACTTC.

A remark on this clone: Other DNA sequences in the sample encode the same CDR3. This chain connects TRBV28 to TRBJ1-5, with D possibly matching TRBD1 (5 bases). In germline, CDR1 is MDHEN, CDR2 SYDVKM. The CDR3 is 14 residues long. Trimming took off 4 bases at V and 10 bases at J, with 17 bases between the two ends. DNA for the CDR3: TGTGCCAGCAGTTATCAGGGACTCCTCAGCCCCCAGCATTTT. This encodes CASSYQGLLSPQHF.

This rearrangement joins TRBV5-1 to TRBJ1-4, with D perhaps matching TRBD1 (6 bases). The CDR3 has 14 amino acids. Trimming cost V 3 bases and J 8 bases, with 14 bases left between them. Germline loops: CDR1 SGHRS, CDR2 YFSETQ. The CDR3 DNA reads as TGCGCCAGCAGCTCCCGGGGGGGCGAGGAAAAACTGTTTTTT. Amino acids: CASSSRGGEEKLFF.

In nucleotides, the CDR3 is TGTGCCAGCAGTTTACCTCTTGGGACAGTCCAAAATCCCTCTGGGGCCAACGTCCTGACTTTC. Translating gives CASSLPLGTVQNPSGANVLTF. The rearrangement links TRBV28 to TRBJ2-6, with 7 bases fitting TRBD1. V shed 2 bases, J shed 0 bases, and the junction held 16 bases outside the gene matches. The V gene's germline CDR1 is MDHEN and CDR2 SYDVKM. This CDR3 region has 21 residues.

This clone turned up a few times. This sequence joins TRBV20-1 and TRBJ2-5; 9 bases match TRBD1. The CDR3 sequence is 10 residues long. Germline values: CDR1 DFQATT, CDR2 SNEGSKA (reference sequence). The CDR3 region is CSGQGKTQYF. For the CDR3, the DNA is TGCAGCGGACAGGGGAAGACCCAGTACTTC.

J is TRBJ2-1 and V is TRBV7-6; 8 bases fit TRBD2. Losses at the gene ends were 5 bases for V and 5 bases for J; bases not matched to a gene: 8. Germline V gene data show CDR1 as SGHVS and CDR2 as FNYEAQ. This CDR3 is built from 15 residues. This CDR3 reads CASSPTGTRHNEQFF. DNA of the CDR3: TGTGCCAGCAGCCCTACGGGGACTAGACACAATGAGCAGTTCTTC.

V gene TRBV6-6 combines with J gene TRBJ1-2; perhaps TRBD1 as D (5 bases). V shed 5 bases and J shed 0 bases, with 10 bases lying between them. Germline CDR1 MNHNY, CDR2 SVGAGI (reference sequence). This CDR3 has 14 residues. CDR3 protein: CASSVDSSNYGYTF. CDR3 sequence (DNA): TGTGCCAGCAGTGTCGACAGTTCTAACTATGGCTACACCTTC.

V is TRBV5-1 and J is TRBJ2-7; 11 bases line up with TRBD2. In germline, CDR1 is SGHRS, CDR2 YFSETQ. The CDR3 consists of 13 residues. Unmatched junction bases numbered 5, after V lost 7 bases and J lost 5 bases. In DNA, the CDR3 is TGCGCCAGCGTAGCGGGAGGGAGGAACGAGCAGTACTTC. Residues: CASVAGGRNEQYF. Combining the CDR3 with reference TRBV5-1 and TRBJ2-7 gives the whole variable domain KAGVTQTPRYLIKTRGQQVTLSCSPISGHRSVSWYQQTPGQGLQFLFEYFSETQRNKGNFPGRFSGRQFSNSRSEMNVSTLELGDSALYLCASVAGGRNEQYFGPGTRLTVT.

The chain combines TRBV2 with TRBJ1-3; 10 nucleotides line up with TRBD1. J was trimmed by 0 bases and V by 4 bases; bases with no gene match: 3. The CDR3 has 16 residues. Germline V CDR1 and CDR2: SNHLY, FYNNEI. The CDR3 region is CASSARTGGSGNTIYF. The CDR3 nucleotides are TGTGCCAGCAGTGCCCGGACAGGGGGCTCTGGAAACACCATATATTTT.

This clone was observed once. The genes are TRBV11-2 and TRBJ1-1, with D possibly being TRBD1 (6 bases). V was shortened by 5 bases and J by 0 bases, with 10 bases between the two germline ends. Germline CDR1 and CDR2: SGHAT and FQNNGV. The CDR3 is 14 amino acids. CDR3 residues: CASSMGQMNTEAFF. CDR3 sequence (DNA): TGTGCCAGCAGCATGGGACAAATGAACACTGAAGCTTTCTTT. The full variable domain, with the rest looked up from reference TRBV11-2 and TRBJ1-1, is EAGVAQSPRYKIIEKRQSVAFWCNPISGHATLYWYQQILGQGPKLLIQFQNNGVVDDSQLPKDRFSAERLKGVDSTLKIQPAKLEDSAVYLCASSMGQMNTEAFFGQGTRLTVV.

The chain couples TRBV5-1 to TRBJ2-5, with 8 positions matching TRBD1. Per germline, CDR1 SGHRS and CDR2 YFSETQ. J was trimmed by 5 bases and V by 4 bases; bases with no gene match: 13. The CDR3 loop spans 16 amino acids. The CDR3 DNA reads as TGCGCCAGCAGCCTGTCGGCGGCAGGGGGCTTGGAGACCCAGTACTTC. It codes for CASSLSAAGGLETQYF.